Described below is a single TCR beta chain sequence and its context. The data originate from a study of blood T cell dynamics during melanoma immunotherapy. About the research overall: First-line therapy was either pembrolizumab or nivolumab with ipilimumab for metastatic melanoma.

Specified time point: pre-treatment baseline. No patient had earlier systemic cancer treatment, concurrent immunosuppressants, or another active cancer. The repertoire was sequenced with immunoSEQ multiplex PCR; TCRdb's copy has only in-frame clones and lacks some. In the table there are around 6,300 clones, 92% of which are singletons. This CDR3 has 15 amino acids. V was clipped by 6 bases and J by 2 bases; unmatched bases: 5. Germline V gene lookup returns CDR1 SGHTA and CDR2 FQGTGA. V and J are TRBV7-3 and TRBJ2-5, with 11 positions matching TRBD2. The TCR originated in a human donor with melanoma. The specimen comprised cell-free DNA from blood, sampled from a patient treated with checkpoint blockade. CDR3 protein: CASSLSGRGQETQYF. The CDR3 DNA sequence: TGTGCCAGCAGTCTTAGCGGGAGGGGTCAAGAGACCCAGTACTTC.